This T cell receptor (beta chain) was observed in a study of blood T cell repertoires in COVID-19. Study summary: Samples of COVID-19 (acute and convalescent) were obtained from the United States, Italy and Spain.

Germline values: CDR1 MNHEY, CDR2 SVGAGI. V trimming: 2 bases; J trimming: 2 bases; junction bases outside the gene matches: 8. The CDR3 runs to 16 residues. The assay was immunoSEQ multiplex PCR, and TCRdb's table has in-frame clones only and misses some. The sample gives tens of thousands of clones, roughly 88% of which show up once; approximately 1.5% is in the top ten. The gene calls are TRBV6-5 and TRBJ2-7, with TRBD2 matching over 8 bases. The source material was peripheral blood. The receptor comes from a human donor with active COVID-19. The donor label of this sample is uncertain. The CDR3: CASSYGISGVTYEQYF. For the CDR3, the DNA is TGTGCCAGCAGTTACGGTATTAGCGGGGTGACCTACGAGCAGTACTTC.